This T cell receptor (beta chain) was retrieved from a study of cytomegalovirus exposure and HLA in healthy donors. Study as a whole: The use of the same platform for the 110 or so validation repertoires and the approximately 730 first-cohort repertoires was reported by a later analysis.

This clone was counted once. The CDR3 loop spans 13 amino acids. The germline gives CDR1 LGHNA, CDR2 YNFKEQ. V dropped 2 bases and J dropped 3 bases, with 8 bases sitting between them. The repertoire was sequenced with immunoSEQ multiplex PCR; TCRdb's copy has only in-frame clones and lacks some. The sample includes about 160,000 clones, 85% to 90% of them seen just once. The clonotype comes from a woman aged 25 to 45 in good health and CMV-seronegative. Sample: PBMCs. The rearrangement links TRBV4-2 to TRBJ2-7, with D uncertain. CDR3: CASSQLLDYEQYF. Here the CDR3 DNA reads TGTGCCAGCAGCCAACTACTTGACTACGAGCAGTACTTC.